This T cell receptor (beta chain) derives from a study of blood T cell repertoires in COVID-19. Study background: T cells, B-cell-depleted T cells, or PBMCs provided the cDNA or gDNA that served as material.

The method was immunoSEQ multiplex PCR; TCRdb's version includes in-frame clones alone and lacks a portion of them. The profile shows fewer than 450,000 clones, roughly 91% of them singletons. Across about two dozen US areas, participants ranged in age from about 18 to 100 years. The study assigned cohorts using participant-reported clinical history. Sequencing used PBMCs or T cells enriched from blood (not recorded which). The TCR originated in a man aged 18 to 30 who had recovered from COVID-19.

In DNA, the CDR3 is TGTGCTAGTGGTTTGGTACCGACTATCAATCAGCCCCAGCATTTT. Translated, it gives CASGLVPTINQPQHF. This chain links TRBV12-5 with TRBJ1-5; unclear D gene. The CDR3 spans 15 residues. V was trimmed by 0 bases and J by 3 bases, leaving 9 bases between them. CDR1 is LGHNT and CDR2 is FRNRAP in the germline V gene. Drawing the rest from reference TRBV12-5 and TRBJ1-5, the complete variable domain is DARVTQTPRHKVTEMGQEVTMRCQPILGHNTVFWYRQTMMQGLELLAYFRNRAPLDDSGMPKDRFSAEMPDATLATLKIQPSEPRDSAVYFCASGLVPTINQPQHFGDGTRLSIL.